What follows is one T cell receptor beta chain and its context. The record originates from a study of T cell changes during pregnancy in multiple sclerosis. Assay used: immunoSEQ multiplex PCR; TCRdb lists only in-frame clones, some missing. In the table there are 70,000 to 85,000 clones, 90% to 95% of which are singletons. V was clipped by 10 bases and J by 1 base, with 13 bases between them. The CDR3 contains 13 residues. Germline V gene sequence: CDR1 SNHLY, CDR2 FYNNEI. This sequence joins TRBV2 and TRBJ1-1; a weak D match, TRBD1 (5 bases). The sample in question was peripheral blood, obtained before pregnancy. The clonotype was recovered from a female donor with multiple sclerosis, enrolled in a pregnancy study. CDR3 amino acids: CATLWGKNTEAFF. For the CDR3, the DNA is TGTGCCACTTTATGGGGCAAGAACACTGAAGCTTTCTTT.